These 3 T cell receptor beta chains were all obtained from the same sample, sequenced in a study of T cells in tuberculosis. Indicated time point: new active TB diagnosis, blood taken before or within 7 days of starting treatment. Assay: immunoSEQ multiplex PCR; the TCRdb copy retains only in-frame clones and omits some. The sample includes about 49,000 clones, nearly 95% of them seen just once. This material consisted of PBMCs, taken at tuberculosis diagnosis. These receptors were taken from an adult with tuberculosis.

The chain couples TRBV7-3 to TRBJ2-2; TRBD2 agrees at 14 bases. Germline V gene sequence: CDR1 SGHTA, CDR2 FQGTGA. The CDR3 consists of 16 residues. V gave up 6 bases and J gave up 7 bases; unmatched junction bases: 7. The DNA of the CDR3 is TGTGCCAGCAGTTACGGACTAGCGGGAGGAGGCGGGGAGCTGTTTTTT. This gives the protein CASSYGLAGGGGELFF.

The DNA for the CDR3 is TGTGCCAGTAGTACCTCCGGGACAAGAGCTAACTATGGCTACACCTTC. Its protein is CASSTSGTRANYGYTF. J is TRBJ1-2 and V is TRBV19, with D perhaps matching TRBD1 (6 bases). Trimming shortened V by 4 bases and J by 0 bases, and 15 bases separated the two germline ends. The CDR3 covers 16 residues. Germline V gene sequence: CDR1 LNHDA, CDR2 SQIVND (reference sequence).

CDR3 sequence: CATSRARGTGQYEQYF. CDR3 bases: TGTGCCACCAGCCGAGCCAGAGGGACAGGGCAATACGAGCAGTACTTC. The chain uses TRBV15 and TRBJ2-7, with 9 bases that match TRBD1. CDR3 length: 16 amino acids. V lost 5 bases to trimming and J lost 4 bases; unmatched junction nucleotides: 12. The germline CDR1 and CDR2 sequences are LNHNV and YYDKDF (reference sequence).